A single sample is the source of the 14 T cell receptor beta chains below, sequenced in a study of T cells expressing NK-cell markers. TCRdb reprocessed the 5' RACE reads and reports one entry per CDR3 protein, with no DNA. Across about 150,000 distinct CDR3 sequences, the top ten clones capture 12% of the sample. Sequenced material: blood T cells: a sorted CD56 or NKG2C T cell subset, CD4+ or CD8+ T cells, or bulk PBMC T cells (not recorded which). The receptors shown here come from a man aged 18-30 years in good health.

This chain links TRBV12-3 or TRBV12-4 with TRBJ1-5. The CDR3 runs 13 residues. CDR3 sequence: CASNGRTDQPQHF.

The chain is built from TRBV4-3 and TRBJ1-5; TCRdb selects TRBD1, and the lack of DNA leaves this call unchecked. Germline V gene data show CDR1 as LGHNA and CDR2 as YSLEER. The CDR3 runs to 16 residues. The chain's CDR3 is CASSQDKGSGNQPQHF.

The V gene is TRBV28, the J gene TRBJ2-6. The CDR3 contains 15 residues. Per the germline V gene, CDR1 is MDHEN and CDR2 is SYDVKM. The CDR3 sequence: CASSLSQTGANVLTF.

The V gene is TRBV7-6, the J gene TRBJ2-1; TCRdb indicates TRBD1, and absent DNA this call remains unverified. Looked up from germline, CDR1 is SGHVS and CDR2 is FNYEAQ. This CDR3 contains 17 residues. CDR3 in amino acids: CASSLAGGLSSYNEQFF. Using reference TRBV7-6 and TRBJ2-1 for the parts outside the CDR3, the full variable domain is GAGVSQSPRYKVTKRGQDVALRCDPISGHVSLYWYRQALGQGPEFLTYFNYEAQQDKSGLPNDRFSAERPEGSISTLTIQRTEQRDSAMYRCASSLAGGLSSYNEQFFGPGTRLTVL.

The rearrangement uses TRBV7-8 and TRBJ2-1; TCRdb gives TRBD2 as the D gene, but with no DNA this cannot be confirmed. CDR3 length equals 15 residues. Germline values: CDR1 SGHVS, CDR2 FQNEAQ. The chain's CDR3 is CASSLITSSFDEQFF.

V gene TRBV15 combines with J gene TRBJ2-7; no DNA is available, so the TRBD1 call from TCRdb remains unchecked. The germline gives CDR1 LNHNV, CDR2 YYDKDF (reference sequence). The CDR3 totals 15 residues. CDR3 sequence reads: CATSRERQGIDEQYF.

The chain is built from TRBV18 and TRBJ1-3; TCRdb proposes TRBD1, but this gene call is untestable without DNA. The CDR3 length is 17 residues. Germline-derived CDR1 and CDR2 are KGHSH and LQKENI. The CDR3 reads CASSPPSGTHSGNTIYF.

The CDR3: CASSSPGVAYNEQFF. J is TRBJ2-1 and V is TRBV12-3 or TRBV12-4; without DNA, the TCRdb call of TRBD1 cannot be checked. This CDR3 region has 15 residues.

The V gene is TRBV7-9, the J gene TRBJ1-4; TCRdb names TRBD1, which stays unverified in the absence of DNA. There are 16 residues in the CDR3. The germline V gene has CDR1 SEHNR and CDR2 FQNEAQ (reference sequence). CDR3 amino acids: CASSPGDGPTNEKLFF.

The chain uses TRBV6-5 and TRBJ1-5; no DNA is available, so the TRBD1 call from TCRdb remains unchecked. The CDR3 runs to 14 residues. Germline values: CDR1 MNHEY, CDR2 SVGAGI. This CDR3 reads CASSQDRVNQPQHF.

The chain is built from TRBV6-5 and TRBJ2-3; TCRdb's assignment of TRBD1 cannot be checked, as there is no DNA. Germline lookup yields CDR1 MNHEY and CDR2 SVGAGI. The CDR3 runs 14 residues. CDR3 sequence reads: CASSSSPGQDTQYF.

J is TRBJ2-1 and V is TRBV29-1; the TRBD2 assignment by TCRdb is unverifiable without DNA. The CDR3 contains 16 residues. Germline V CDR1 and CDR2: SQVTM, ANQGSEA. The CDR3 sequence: CSVTGLAESPYNEQFF.

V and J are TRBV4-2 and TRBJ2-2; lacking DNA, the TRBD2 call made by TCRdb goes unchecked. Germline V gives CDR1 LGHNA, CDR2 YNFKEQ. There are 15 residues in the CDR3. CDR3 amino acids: CASSQDRQGGGELFF.

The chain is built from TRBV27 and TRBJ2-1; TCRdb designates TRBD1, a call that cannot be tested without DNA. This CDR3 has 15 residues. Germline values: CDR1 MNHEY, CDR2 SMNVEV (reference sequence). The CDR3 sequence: CASAMGVGSYNEQFF.